Listed here are 15 T cell receptor beta chains from one sample, sequenced in a study of CD8 T cells in Susac syndrome (dated by TCRdb to the late 2010s). Libraries were constructed by the immunoSEQ multiplex PCR assay. RNA was extracted using the RNeasy kit, and roughly 0.45 to 1 ug of the RNA was reverse transcribed with random hexamers. The raw public data were reprocessed by TCRdb itself: fastp quality trimming at Q25, MiXCR clonotype calling, in-frame beta chains only. Rows merge per CDR3 protein into single entries with the most common DNA and genes. This sample holds some 200,000 distinct CDR3 sequences; approximately 96% were observed only once. The top ten hold 0.075% to 0.1% of the sample. Material: CD4+ T cells from PBMCs. These TCRs come from a human donor with Susac syndrome.

This clonotype showed up just once. V gene TRBV11-2 combines with J gene TRBJ1-2; D unresolved. The length of the CDR3 is 13 residues. Per the germline V gene, CDR1 is SGHAT and CDR2 is FQNNGV. Trimming cost V 5 bases and J 8 bases, with 15 bases left between them. The CDR3 sequence: CASSTHEVMGYTF. In nucleotides, the CDR3 is TGTGCCAGCAGCACCCACGAGGTTATGGGCTACACCTTC.

The chain couples TRBV6-6 to TRBJ1-2; 7 nucleotides match TRBD1. The CDR3 totals 11 residues. Trimming took 8 bases from V and 8 from J; bases not matched to a gene: 5. The germline V gene has CDR1 MNHNY and CDR2 SVGAGI (reference sequence). CDR3 bases: TGTGCCAGCCAGACAGGGACAGGCTACACCTTC. As protein: CASQTGTGYTF.

J is TRBJ2-3 and V is TRBV4-1, with 7 bases identical to TRBD1. The germline CDR1 and CDR2 sequences are MGHRA and YSYEKL. The CDR3 runs 14 residues. V was pared by 5 bases and J by 1 base, with 3 bases of the junction left unmatched. CDR3 sequence: CASSLTGRTDTQYF. The CDR3 DNA reads as TGCGCCAGCAGCTTGACAGGGCGCACAGATACGCAGTATTTT.

With regard to this clonotype: One junction end does not reproduce the germline sequence, and a read error may be involved. The rearrangement links TRBV3-1 to TRBJ2-1; a weak D match, TRBD1 (6 bases). Looked up from germline, CDR1 is LGHDT and CDR2 is YNNKEL (reference sequence). The CDR3 has 14 residues. The CDR3 DNA sequence: TGTGCCAGCGGCCAAGTATCCAGGGGCAATGAGCAGTTCTTC. It is translated as CASGQVSRGNEQFF.

V and J are TRBV7-2 and TRBJ2-1, with D tentatively TRBD2 (5 bases). The CDR3 spans 14 residues. Trimming shortened V by 0 bases and J by 6 bases, and 9 bases separated the two germline ends. CDR1 and CDR2 from the germline V gene are SGHTA and FQGNSA. CDR3 region: CASSLAPSRNEQFF. The CDR3, as DNA: TGTGCCAGCAGCTTAGCGCCTAGCCGCAATGAGCAGTTCTTC.

This clonotype has only one observation. The CDR3 DNA follows: TGTGCCAGCAGCTTAAGCCCCAGCCCCCTGAGCGATCAGCCCCAGCATTTT. This gives the protein CASSLSPSPLSDQPQHF. The chain joins TRBV7-2 to TRBJ1-5; no firm D call. There are 17 residues in the CDR3. CDR1 is SGHTA and CDR2 is FQGNSA in the germline V gene. V was shortened by 2 bases and J by 5 bases, with 19 bases between the two germline ends.

The CDR3 DNA follows: TGTGCCAGCAGCTTGGTCCAGGGAGGTAACTATGGCTACACCTTC. Protein product: CASSLVQGGNYGYTF. This sequence joins TRBV5-6 and TRBJ1-2; D is possibly TRBD1 (5 bases). V was shortened by 0 bases and J by 1 base, with 10 bases between the two germline ends. Germline V gives CDR1 SGHDT, CDR2 YYEEEE. CDR3 length: 15 residues.

The chain combines TRBV19 with TRBJ1-5, with a weak D call TRBD1 (5 bases). V shed 7 bases and J shed 2 bases, with 15 bases lying between them. Germline-derived CDR1 and CDR2 are LNHDA and SQIVND (reference sequence). This CDR3 comprises 15 residues. CDR3 loop: CASTPRGEGNQPQHF. The CDR3 DNA follows: TGTGCCAGTACCCCACGGGGGGAGGGCAATCAGCCCCAGCATTTT.

The chain carries TRBV9 and TRBJ2-5; a possible D gene is TRBD2 (7 bases). CDR3 length: 14 amino acids. V was shortened by 2 bases and J by 4 bases, with 12 bases between the two germline ends. Germline values: CDR1 SGDLS, CDR2 YYNGEE. In nucleotides, the CDR3 is TGTGCCAGCAGCGTCGAGGGGGGGTCAGAGACCCAGTACTTC. This codes for CASSVEGGSETQYF.

V is TRBV20-1 and J is TRBJ2-2; D not resolved. Between the trimmed V and J ends, which lost 3 bases and 6 bases, there was a span of 5 bases. This CDR3 spans 11 amino acids. Germline V CDR1 and CDR2: DFQATT, SNEGSKA (reference sequence). The CDR3 is CSARGPGELFF. The CDR3 DNA sequence: TGCAGTGCTAGGGGTCCCGGGGAGCTGTTTTTT.

The chain has TRBV12-3 or TRBV12-4 and TRBJ2-1, with no clear D. The ends were cut back, 5 bases at V and 7 bases at J, with 9 bases in the middle. There are 12 residues in the CDR3. CDR3 protein: CASSPRRNEQFF. CDR3 DNA: TGTGCCAGCAGTCCTCGCCGAAATGAGCAGTTCTTC.

Only one count was recorded for this clonotype. The chain couples TRBV20-1 to TRBJ2-1, with a possible D match to TRBD2 (7 bases). The germline gives CDR1 DFQATT, CDR2 SNEGSKA (reference sequence). V shed 6 bases and J shed 0 bases, with 12 bases lying between them. The CDR3 spans 14 residues. The CDR3 loop is CSAGGGASYNEQFF. The CDR3 nucleotides are TGCAGTGCGGGTGGGGGGGCCTCCTACAATGAGCAGTTCTTC.

The chain links TRBV30 to TRBJ2-5; D not certain. This CDR3 comprises 13 residues. Germline CDR1 reads GTSNPN; CDR2 reads SVGIG (reference sequence). Trimming left V 0 bases short and J 2 bases short, with 7 bases between. The CDR3 bases are TGTGCCTGGAGTGTAAACCTACAAGAGACCCAGTACTTC. Its protein is CAWSVNLQETQYF.

This chain links TRBV6-5 with TRBJ2-7, with 7 bases fitting TRBD1. V was pared by 2 bases and J by 3 bases, with 10 bases of the junction left unmatched. CDR1 MNHEY and CDR2 SVGAGI come from the germline V gene. There are 16 residues in the CDR3. The CDR3 DNA reads TGTGCCAGCAGTTACAGTCTATTACAGGGGCTCTACGAGCAGTACTTC. It encodes CASSYSLLQGLYEQYF.

The rearrangement joins TRBV6-5 to TRBJ2-1, with 9 positions matching TRBD1. Germline CDR1 and CDR2: MNHEY and SVGAGI. This CDR3 contains 14 residues. V trimming: 6 bases; J trimming: 8 bases; junction bases outside the gene matches: 8. DNA of the CDR3: TGTGCCAGCAGGAGGGACAGGGCTGTGTATGAGCAGTTCTTC. Protein sequence: CASRRDRAVYEQFF.